This is a list of T cell receptor beta chains from one sample in a study of shared clonotypes between healthy human individuals. Measured with immunoSEQ multiplex PCR; TCRdb has only the in-frame clones, and not every one. The sample includes nearly 1,000,000 clones, about 80% seen only once; the top ten take about 1.5%. Sequencing was carried out using memory CD4+ T cells sorted from blood. These receptors were obtained from a man younger than 35 in good health. CDR3s include the opening cysteine and the closing phenylalanine or tryptophan. The order of the fields is D gene, J gene, V gene, clone size, CDR3 DNA, CDR3 protein. A D gene is named only where the DNA matches it firmly. Expanded clones get a size class; other rows say once, few or many, or leave the size out.

d_call: TRBD2; j_call: TRBJ2-5; v_call: TRBV7-9; clone_size: NA; cdr3_nt: TGTGCCACCAAAGCGGGAGAAGAGACCCAGTACTTC; cdr3_aa: CATKAGEETQYF
d_call: NA; j_call: TRBJ1-1; v_call: TRBV2; clone_size: NA; cdr3_nt: TGTGCCAGCAGTGAATCCCCCAGGGTTGAGAACACTGAAGCTTTCTTT; cdr3_aa: CASSESPRVENTEAFF
d_call: TRBD1; j_call: TRBJ1-1; v_call: TRBV5-1; clone_size: NA; cdr3_nt: TGCGCCAGCAGCTTACTAACAGGGGGAAAAAAGAACACTGAAGCTTTCTTT; cdr3_aa: CASSLLTGGKKNTEAFF
d_call: NA; j_call: TRBJ1-1; v_call: TRBV12-5; clone_size: NA; cdr3_nt: TGTGCTAGTGGGGGCGGGGGCACTGAAGCTTTCTTT; cdr3_aa: CASGGGGTEAFF
d_call: NA; j_call: TRBJ2-1; v_call: TRBV4-3; clone_size: NA; cdr3_nt: TGCGCCAGCAGCCAAGAACCTAGCACCAATGAGCAGTTCTTC; cdr3_aa: CASSQEPSTNEQFF
d_call: TRBD2; j_call: TRBJ2-3; v_call: TRBV7-2; clone_size: NA; cdr3_nt: TGTGCCAGCAGCCCGAGACTAGCCACGAATACGCAGTATTTT; cdr3_aa: CASSPRLATNTQYF
d_call: NA; j_call: TRBJ2-3; v_call: TRBV9; clone_size: NA; cdr3_nt: TGTGCCAGCACGTCCATTGCTAGCACAGATACGCAGTATTTT; cdr3_aa: CASTSIASTDTQYF
d_call: TRBD2; j_call: TRBJ2-1; v_call: TRBV27; clone_size: NA; cdr3_nt: TGTGCCAGCAGTTTGGGGGGGACCGCCGGCAATGAGCAGTTCTTC; cdr3_aa: CASSLGGTAGNEQFF
d_call: NA; j_call: TRBJ1-6; v_call: TRBV5-4; clone_size: NA; cdr3_nt: TGTGCCAGCAGCTTGGCCGGGGACGGGTATTCACCCCTCCACTTT; cdr3_aa: CASSLAGDGYSPLHF
d_call: NA; j_call: TRBJ1-1; v_call: TRBV7-2; clone_size: many; cdr3_nt: TGTGCCAGCAGCCCTAGGGGGGACACTGAAGCTTTCTTT; cdr3_aa: CASSPRGDTEAFF
d_call: NA; j_call: TRBJ2-1; v_call: TRBV5-6; clone_size: few; cdr3_nt: TGTGCCAGCAGCTTTGCGGGACACATAAATGAGCAGTTCTTC; cdr3_aa: CASSFAGHINEQFF
d_call: NA; j_call: TRBJ1-4; v_call: TRBV19; clone_size: NA; cdr3_nt: TGTGCCAGTAGTACGGAAAAAAGGGGTGCAACTAATGAAAAACTGTTTTTT; cdr3_aa: CASSTEKRGATNEKLFF
d_call: NA; j_call: TRBJ1-5; v_call: TRBV4-1; clone_size: few; cdr3_nt: TGCGCCAGCAGCCAAGATCTGGGCCGGAATCAGCCCCAGCATTTT; cdr3_aa: CASSQDLGRNQPQHF
d_call: NA; j_call: TRBJ2-3; v_call: TRBV7-9; clone_size: NA; cdr3_nt: TGTGCCAGCAGCTTACCCAGCGGAGGAAGCACAGATACGCAGTATTTT; cdr3_aa: CASSLPSGGSTDTQYF
d_call: TRBD1; j_call: TRBJ2-7; v_call: TRBV4-2; clone_size: NA; cdr3_nt: TGTGCCAGCAGCCAAGGACAGGGGCTCGGGGACTACGAGCAGTACTTC; cdr3_aa: CASSQGQGLGDYEQYF
d_call: NA; j_call: TRBJ1-2; v_call: TRBV6-5; clone_size: NA; cdr3_nt: TGTGCCAGCAGTTCGGCGGGAAACTATGGCTACACCTTC; cdr3_aa: CASSSAGNYGYTF
d_call: TRBD1; j_call: TRBJ2-7; v_call: TRBV6-6; clone_size: NA; cdr3_nt: TGTGCCAGCAGGACCCGGGACAGGGGGTCCGAGCAGTACTTC; cdr3_aa: CASRTRDRGSEQYF
d_call: NA; j_call: TRBJ1-6; v_call: TRBV28; clone_size: NA; cdr3_nt: TGTGCCAGCAGTTTTGCCTACTCCTATAATTCACCCCTCCACTTT; cdr3_aa: CASSFAYSYNSPLHF
d_call: TRBD1; j_call: TRBJ1-1; v_call: TRBV6-1; clone_size: NA; cdr3_nt: TGTGCCAGCAGTACAGGGGCGAAGAACACTGAAGCTTTCTTT; cdr3_aa: CASSTGAKNTEAFF
d_call: NA; j_call: TRBJ1-5; v_call: TRBV30; clone_size: few; cdr3_nt: TGTGCCTGGAGTGTAAGTGGAGGTCAGCCCCAGCATTTT; cdr3_aa: CAWSVSGGQPQHF
d_call: TRBD2; j_call: TRBJ2-7; v_call: TRBV6-5; clone_size: NA; cdr3_nt: TGTGCCAGCAGTAGATGGACTAGCGGGAGCTACGAGCAGTACTTC; cdr3_aa: CASSRWTSGSYEQYF
d_call: NA; j_call: TRBJ1-5; v_call: TRBV11-2; clone_size: NA; cdr3_nt: TGTGCCAGCAGCTTTAACGCAGAGAATCAGCCCCAGCATTTT; cdr3_aa: CASSFNAENQPQHF
d_call: NA; j_call: TRBJ2-3; v_call: TRBV11-2; clone_size: NA; cdr3_nt: TGTGCCAGCAGCTTAGGCAGGGGGGTCACAGATACGCAGTATTTT; cdr3_aa: CASSLGRGVTDTQYF
d_call: NA; j_call: TRBJ1-1; v_call: TRBV5-4; clone_size: NA; cdr3_nt: TGTGCCAGCAGCGGCGAGATGAACACTGAAGCTTTCTTT; cdr3_aa: CASSGEMNTEAFF
d_call: NA; j_call: TRBJ1-5; v_call: TRBV6-1; clone_size: NA; cdr3_nt: TGTGCCAGCAGTGAAGTGGGGAGGAGGCAGCCCCAGCATTTT; cdr3_aa: CASSEVGRRQPQHF
d_call: TRBD1; j_call: TRBJ2-2; v_call: TRBV29-1; clone_size: NA; cdr3_nt: TGCAGCGTTGGGGGACAGAAGAACACCGGGGAGCTGTTTTTT; cdr3_aa: CSVGGQKNTGELFF
d_call: TRBD1; j_call: TRBJ1-6; v_call: TRBV19; clone_size: NA; cdr3_nt: TGTGCCAGTAGCATAGGGACAGGTCGCATAAATAATTCACCCCTCCACTTT; cdr3_aa: CASSIGTGRINNSPLHF
d_call: NA; j_call: TRBJ1-5; v_call: TRBV30; clone_size: NA; cdr3_nt: TGTGCCTGGAGTCCGAATTTCAGCCGGGCCCAGGGACAGCCCCAGCATTTT; cdr3_aa: CAWSPNFSRAQGQPQHF
d_call: TRBD2; j_call: TRBJ2-2; v_call: TRBV7-9; clone_size: NA; cdr3_nt: TGTGCCAGCAGCCCGGGAGGTAGCGGGGGCTTCAACACCGGGGAGCTGTTTTTT; cdr3_aa: CASSPGGSGGFNTGELFF
d_call: NA; j_call: TRBJ2-7; v_call: TRBV5-6; clone_size: NA; cdr3_nt: TGTGCCAGCAGCAGGGTTTTCTCCTACGAGCAGTACTTC; cdr3_aa: CASSRVFSYEQYF
d_call: TRBD1; j_call: TRBJ1-2; v_call: TRBV6-5; clone_size: NA; cdr3_nt: TGTGCCAGCAGATCGGGACAGGGGGCTCACTATGGCTACACCTTC; cdr3_aa: CASRSGQGAHYGYTF
d_call: NA; j_call: TRBJ1-2; v_call: TRBV4-3; clone_size: NA; cdr3_nt: TGCGCCAGCAGCCAAGAAGGGGAAAGGGACTATGGCTACACCTTC; cdr3_aa: CASSQEGERDYGYTF
d_call: TRBD1; j_call: TRBJ2-7; v_call: TRBV29-1; clone_size: NA; cdr3_nt: TGCAGCGTTGGTTCCGGGACAGGGTTCTACGAGCAGTACTTC; cdr3_aa: CSVGSGTGFYEQYF
d_call: NA; j_call: TRBJ2-3; v_call: TRBV2; clone_size: NA; cdr3_nt: TGTGCCAGCAGTCTTGGGACTCCCACAGATACGCAGTATTTT; cdr3_aa: CASSLGTPTDTQYF
d_call: NA; j_call: TRBJ1-2; v_call: TRBV11-2; clone_size: NA; cdr3_nt: TGTGCCAGCAGCCTTACCGAGTACCATGGCTACACCTTC; cdr3_aa: CASSLTEYHGYTF
d_call: TRBD2; j_call: TRBJ2-3; v_call: TRBV5-1; clone_size: NA; cdr3_nt: TGCGCCAGCAGGGGGACTAGCGGGAGGAGCACAGATACGCAGTATTTT; cdr3_aa: CASRGTSGRSTDTQYF
d_call: NA; j_call: TRBJ1-2; v_call: TRBV5-1; clone_size: many; cdr3_nt: TGCGCCAGCAGTGGGGGCGCGAACTATGGCTACACCTTC; cdr3_aa: CASSGGANYGYTF
d_call: TRBD1; j_call: TRBJ1-6; v_call: TRBV28; clone_size: NA; cdr3_nt: TGTGCCAGCAGTCCGGTCCAGGGGGCTAATTCACCCCTCCACTTT; cdr3_aa: CASSPVQGANSPLHF
d_call: NA; j_call: TRBJ1-5; v_call: TRBV18; clone_size: few; cdr3_nt: TGTGCCAGCTCACGTAGCAGGAATCAGCCCCAGCATTTT; cdr3_aa: CASSRSRNQPQHF
d_call: TRBD1; j_call: TRBJ1-1; v_call: TRBV5-4; clone_size: NA; cdr3_nt: TGTGCCAGCAGCAGAGACAGGGGGGAGGTAGCTTTCTTT; cdr3_aa: CASSRDRGEVAFF
d_call: TRBD2; j_call: TRBJ2-5; v_call: TRBV18; clone_size: NA; cdr3_nt: TGTGCCAGCTCATCCTACCTAGCGGGGGTCCAAGAGACCCAGTACTTC; cdr3_aa: CASSSYLAGVQETQYF
d_call: NA; j_call: TRBJ1-2; v_call: TRBV27; clone_size: NA; cdr3_nt: TGTGCCAGCAGTTTATCGAAATCCTCCGGGGGCTACACCTTC; cdr3_aa: CASSLSKSSGGYTF
d_call: NA; j_call: TRBJ2-7; v_call: TRBV7-8; clone_size: NA; cdr3_nt: TGTGCCAGCAGCCGGCCCGATTTCTCCTACGAGCAGTACTTC; cdr3_aa: CASSRPDFSYEQYF
d_call: NA; j_call: TRBJ1-3; v_call: TRBV30; clone_size: NA; cdr3_nt: TGTGCCTGGACTTCCTCTGGAAACACCATATATTTT; cdr3_aa: CAWTSSGNTIYF
d_call: TRBD1; j_call: TRBJ2-7; v_call: TRBV30; clone_size: NA; cdr3_nt: TGTGCCTGGAGTACATTCGGGACAGGGCTCCCCTACGAGCAGTACTTC; cdr3_aa: CAWSTFGTGLPYEQYF
d_call: TRBD1; j_call: TRBJ1-4; v_call: TRBV2; clone_size: few; cdr3_nt: TGTGCCAGCAGATTAATCCGGGACAGGGTTAATGAAAAACTGTTTTTT; cdr3_aa: CASRLIRDRVNEKLFF
d_call: NA; j_call: TRBJ2-1; v_call: TRBV30; clone_size: once; cdr3_nt: TGTGCCTGGGTCAGGGGTCATGAGCAGTTCTTC; cdr3_aa: CAWVRGHEQFF
d_call: NA; j_call: TRBJ1-6; v_call: TRBV5-1; clone_size: NA; cdr3_nt: TGCGCCAGCAGTTCTGACGGAAACTATAATTCACCCCTCCACTTT; cdr3_aa: CASSSDGNYNSPLHF
d_call: TRBD1; j_call: TRBJ1-6; v_call: TRBV6-5; clone_size: few; cdr3_nt: TGTGCCAGCAGGCAGGGGGCAAGGTTTTCACCCCTCCACTTT; cdr3_aa: CASRQGARFSPLHF
d_call: TRBD2; j_call: TRBJ2-1; v_call: TRBV30; clone_size: NA; cdr3_nt: TGTGCCTGGGGTAGCGGGAGGGCCAATGAGCAGTTCTTC; cdr3_aa: CAWGSGRANEQFF
d_call: NA; j_call: TRBJ2-5; v_call: TRBV28; clone_size: NA; cdr3_nt: TGTGCCAGCAGAGATACACCATGGAGGGAGACCCAGTACTTC; cdr3_aa: CASRDTPWRETQYF
d_call: NA; j_call: TRBJ2-7; v_call: TRBV6-6; clone_size: NA; cdr3_nt: TGTGCCAGCAGTTACGGGGGGTCCCCCTACGAGCAGTACTTC; cdr3_aa: CASSYGGSPYEQYF
d_call: TRBD1; j_call: TRBJ2-7; v_call: TRBV10-1; clone_size: once; cdr3_nt: TGCGCCAGCAGTTGGGGACAGGGAGGCGAGCAGTACTTC; cdr3_aa: CASSWGQGGEQYF
d_call: NA; j_call: TRBJ1-2; v_call: TRBV6-1; clone_size: few; cdr3_nt: TGTGCCAACTGGTCTGGCATCGTCGGGGGCTACACCTTC; cdr3_aa: CANWSGIVGGYTF
d_call: NA; j_call: TRBJ1-2; v_call: TRBV30; clone_size: few; cdr3_nt: TGTGCCTGGGAGATGGGCAGCAACTATGGCTACACCTTC; cdr3_aa: CAWEMGSNYGYTF
d_call: NA; j_call: TRBJ2-5; v_call: TRBV30; clone_size: many; cdr3_nt: TGTGCCTGGAGTGTGGGAGCATCCCGGGAGACCCAGTACTTC; cdr3_aa: CAWSVGASRETQYF
d_call: TRBD1; j_call: TRBJ2-7; v_call: TRBV6-1; clone_size: NA; cdr3_nt: TGTGCCAGCAGCGAGGGACAGGGAGCCTACGAGCAGTACTTC; cdr3_aa: CASSEGQGAYEQYF
d_call: NA; j_call: TRBJ2-1; v_call: TRBV18; clone_size: NA; cdr3_nt: TGTGCCAGCTCACCGAACCCGTTCCAGGGGTACAATGAGCAGTTCTTC; cdr3_aa: CASSPNPFQGYNEQFF